Listed below are T cell receptor beta chains from one sample, sequenced in a study of Ad26.COV2.S vaccination and SARS-CoV-2 variants. Produced via immunoSEQ multiplex PCR; TCRdb's table is partial and in-frame only. The sample has a few hundred thousand clones, approximately 87% seen once; the top ten hold 5.5%. Sequencing was performed on peripheral blood, taken in a trial of Ad26.COV2.S vaccine versus placebo. These receptors originate from a person aged 18 to 59 who received the Ad26.COV2.S COVID-19 vaccine or a placebo. The CDR3 runs from the conserved cysteine through the conserved F or W. D genes are given only for firm matches. Some rows have no size entry. The others give once, few or many, or a class for an expanded clone.

abundance,d_gene,v_gene,j_gene,CDR3nt,CDR3aa
NA,TRBD1,TRBV6-5,TRBJ1-4,TGTGCCAGCAGTTACTCGAACAGGGGGAATGAAAAACTGTTTTTT,CASSYSNRGNEKLFF
NA,NA,TRBV3-1/TRBV3-2,TRBJ2-1,TGTGCCAGCAGCCAAGGTTCCTTCCTAAGCTCCTACAATGAGCAGTTCTTC,CASSQGSFLSSYNEQFF
NA,TRBD2,TRBV11-2,TRBJ2-3,TGTGCCAGCAGCTTGGGACTAGCGGAAATAGATACGCAGTATTTT,CASSLGLAEIDTQYF
NA,NA,TRBV7-8,TRBJ2-1,TGTGCCAGCAGCTCGTACCTTAGGACTACGGGGAATGAGCAGTTCTTC,CASSSYLRTTGNEQFF
NA,NA,TRBV7-9,TRBJ2-7,TGTGCCAGCAGCTCGGACTGGGACTGGGGGTACGAGCAGTACTTC,CASSSDWDWGYEQYF
NA,NA,TRBV24-1,TRBJ1-5,TGTGCCACCAGTGGTTCCAGGGGCGGCAATCAGCCCCAGCATTTT,CATSGSRGGNQPQHF
few,NA,TRBV7-6,TRBJ2-7,TGTGCCAGCAGCCCAGAAGAGCAGTATGGCTACGAGCAGTACTTC,CASSPEEQYGYEQYF
NA,TRBD2,TRBV5-1,TRBJ2-1,TGCGCCAGCAGCTGGGCCCTAGCGGGAGTCACCAATGAGCAGTTCTTC,CASSWALAGVTNEQFF
NA,NA,TRBV5-1,TRBJ2-3,TGCGCCAGCAGCTTGCTGGCAGATACGCAGTATTTT,CASSLLADTQYF
NA,NA,TRBV19,TRBJ1-6,TGTGCCAGTAGTATGCAGTTCTTAGGGCCACCCCTCCACTTT,CASSMQFLGPPLHF
NA,TRBD2,TRBV28,TRBJ2-3,TGTGCCAGCAGCCACCGGGGGGGCACAGATACGCAGTATTTT,CASSHRGGTDTQYF
NA,NA,TRBV18,TRBJ1-6,TGTGCCAGCTCACCACCCCACACAAATTCACCCCTCCACTTT,CASSPPHTNSPLHF
NA,NA,TRBV24-1,TRBJ2-1,TGTGCCACCAGTGATGGAAACGGTTGGAATGAGCAGTTCTTC,CATSDGNGWNEQFF
NA,NA,TRBV28,TRBJ1-1,TGTGCCAGCAGTTCCGTGAACACTGAAGCTTTCTTT,CASSSVNTEAFF
NA,NA,TRBV11-2,TRBJ1-2,TGTGCCAGCAGTGAGGGGAATGGCTACACCTTC,CASSEGNGYTF
once,NA,TRBV4-3,TRBJ1-2,TGCGCCAGCAGCCAGTGGCCCTATGGCTACACCTTC,CASSQWPYGYTF
NA,NA,TRBV28,TRBJ2-5,TGTGCCAGCAGTTGGGAGGTAGAGACCCAGTACTTC,CASSWEVETQYF
NA,NA,TRBV9,TRBJ2-7,TGTGCCAGCAGCGCCGGTGGGGGAAGCGAGCAGTACTTC,CASSAGGGSEQYF
NA,TRBD1,TRBV25-1,TRBJ2-2,TGTGCCAGCAGTGAGTCCGGGACAGGTAACACCGGGGAGCTGTTTTTT,CASSESGTGNTGELFF
once,NA,TRBV7-2,TRBJ2-3,TGTGCCAGCAGCTTAGCCCCGGGGCCAGATACGCAGTATTTT,CASSLAPGPDTQYF
NA,NA,TRBV29-1,TRBJ2-2,TGCAGCGTTGAAATCACGGTGAACACCGGGGAGCTGTTTTTT,CSVEITVNTGELFF
NA,NA,TRBV28,TRBJ1-3,TGTGCCAGCACCTGGGGGGGGACAGGAAACACCATATATTTT,CASTWGGTGNTIYF
NA,NA,TRBV9,TRBJ2-3,TGTGCCAGCAGCGGAGGATACAGCCTGAGCACAGATACGCAGTATTTT,CASSGGYSLSTDTQYF
NA,NA,TRBV9,TRBJ1-1,TGTGCCAGCAGCGTAGAAGGGTTGAACACTGAAGCTTTCTTT,CASSVEGLNTEAFF
few,NA,TRBV19,TRBJ1-5,TGTGCCAGTAGTGTCCGGGGTCAGCCCCAGCATTTT,CASSVRGQPQHF
NA,TRBD1,TRBV7-9,TRBJ1-2,TGTGCCAGCAGCTTAGCGGCAGGGGGCGCAGATGGCTACACCTTC,CASSLAAGGADGYTF
NA,NA,TRBV10-1,TRBJ2-7,TGCGCCACCTGGTTTTTAAGTAGGGCACTGCTGTTCGAGCAGTACTTC,CATWFLSRALLFEQYF
NA,TRBD1,TRBV4-1,TRBJ2-7,TGCGCCAGCACCCTTCGGACAGGGGAATCCTACGAGCAGTACTTC,CASTLRTGESYEQYF
NA,NA,TRBV7-2,TRBJ1-2,TGTGCCAGCAGCCCAAGGCGATTCGGGGGGCAACACGATGGCTACACCTTC,CASSPRRFGGQHDGYTF
NA,NA,TRBV27,TRBJ2-3,TGTGCCAGCAGTTCCCTCCCAGGGGAGCTTACAGATACGCAGTATTTT,CASSSLPGELTDTQYF
once,NA,TRBV6-5,TRBJ1-2,TGTGCCAGCAGCTTACACTCCGTAGATGGCTACACCTTC,CASSLHSVDGYTF
few,NA,TRBV6-5,TRBJ1-5,TGTGCCAGCAGTAACACAGGGAGGGGCAATCAGCCCCAGCATTTT,CASSNTGRGNQPQHF
once,NA,TRBV7-2,TRBJ1-3,TGTGCCAGCAGCTTGGCCTTGTTGGGCTCTGGAAACACCATATATTTT,CASSLALLGSGNTIYF
NA,TRBD1,TRBV4-3,TRBJ1-4,TGCGCCAGCAGCCGAAAGGGACAGGTCAATGAAAAACTGTTTTTT,CASSRKGQVNEKLFF
NA,TRBD1,TRBV7-2,TRBJ1-5,TGTGCCAGCAGCTTAGGGGGACAGGGGGTTAATCAGCCCCAGCATTTT,CASSLGGQGVNQPQHF
NA,NA,TRBV27,TRBJ1-1,TGTGCCAGCTTAGAGGTCACTGAAGCTTTCTTT,CASLEVTEAFF
once,NA,TRBV7-9,TRBJ2-3,TGTGCCAGCAGCTTAGACCAGGGCGGAGATACGCAGTATTTT,CASSLDQGGDTQYF
NA,NA,TRBV7-9,TRBJ2-6,TGTGCCAGCAGCTCGACGAGTCAACACTCTGGGGCCAACGTCCTGACTTTC,CASSSTSQHSGANVLTF
NA,NA,TRBV2,TRBJ2-7,TGTGCCAGCAGAGGAGAAGGAGCCTACGAGCAGTACTTC,CASRGEGAYEQYF
NA,TRBD2,TRBV6-2/TRBV6-3,TRBJ2-5,TGTGCCAGCAACCCGAGGCGGGGGAACCAAGAGACCCAGTACTTC,CASNPRRGNQETQYF
once,NA,TRBV2,TRBJ2-6,TGTGCCAGCACCCCGGGACACCAATCTGGGGCCAACGTCCTGACTTTC,CASTPGHQSGANVLTF
once,NA,TRBV28,TRBJ1-2,TGTGCCACCCTCCCGACAGATAACTATGGCTACACCTTC,CATLPTDNYGYTF
NA,TRBD1,TRBV13,TRBJ2-3,TGTGCCAGCAGCTTACGGGACAGGGGAGATACGCAGTATTTT,CASSLRDRGDTQYF
NA,TRBD2,TRBV7-2,TRBJ2-5,TGTGCCAGCAGCCAAGGGGGACTAGCCGGGACCCAGTACTTC,CASSQGGLAGTQYF
many,NA,TRBV27,TRBJ2-1,TGTGCCAGCAGTACCCGACAGGCCCCTTCTAACAATGAGCAGTTCTTC,CASSTRQAPSNNEQFF
NA,TRBD1,TRBV28,TRBJ1-2,TGTGCCAGCAGTGACGGAGGGGGCATCCTGAACAACTATGGCTACACCTTC,CASSDGGGILNNYGYTF
NA,NA,TRBV10-3,TRBJ2-1,TGTGCCATCAGTCCCTCGGGACCCAACTACAATGAGCAGTTCTTC,CAISPSGPNYNEQFF
NA,NA,TRBV7-2,TRBJ2-3,TGTGCCAGCAGCTTAGTGGGGGCCACAGATACGCAGTATTTT,CASSLVGATDTQYF
NA,TRBD1,TRBV2,TRBJ1-2,TGTGCCAGCAGCTCTCTCGGGGGAGGGACAGGGGGCGTTAACTATGGCTACACCTTC,CASSSLGGGTGGVNYGYTF
NA,NA,TRBV6-2/TRBV6-3,TRBJ1-4,TGTGCCAGCAGTTACGGCGACCGGGGGGCTTACGAAAAACTGTTTTTT,CASSYGDRGAYEKLFF
NA,NA,TRBV5-1,TRBJ1-2,TGCGCCAGCCGTCCATCTGAACGGACGGACGGGAGGCGTCTCTATGGCTACACCTTC,CASRPSERTDGRRLYGYTF
NA,TRBD1,TRBV14,TRBJ1-4,TGTGCCAGCAGCCTAAGGGGGGGGACAGTCGGTGAAAAACTGTTTTTT,CASSLRGGTVGEKLFF
NA,TRBD1,TRBV19,TRBJ1-1,TGTGCCAGTAGTCACGAACAGGGGGTGAACACTGAAGCTTTCTTT,CASSHEQGVNTEAFF
NA,NA,TRBV29-1,TRBJ1-3,TGCAGCGTTGAAGATCTGGGGGACGGAAACACCATATATTTT,CSVEDLGDGNTIYF
many,NA,TRBV13,TRBJ1-6,TGTGCCAGCAGCAGCAACAGGGCCAGCTCCTATAATTCACCCCTCCACTTT,CASSSNRASSYNSPLHF
NA,NA,TRBV15,TRBJ2-5,TGTGCCACCAGCTCTGAGTCGGACAGAATACAAGAGACCCAGTACTTC,CATSSESDRIQETQYF
NA,TRBD2,TRBV14,TRBJ2-2,TGTGCCAGCAGCCAAGATCCGGGGACTAGCACCGGGGAGCTGTTTTTT,CASSQDPGTSTGELFF
NA,NA,TRBV29-1,TRBJ2-7,TGCAGCGTTGAAGATGGGGCCGACGGGGGTTACGAGCAGTACTTC,CSVEDGADGGYEQYF
NA,NA,TRBV5-6,TRBJ1-2,TGTGCCAGCAGCTTCTTGGTCCGTATCGATACGGGCTATGGCTACACCTTC,CASSFLVRIDTGYGYTF